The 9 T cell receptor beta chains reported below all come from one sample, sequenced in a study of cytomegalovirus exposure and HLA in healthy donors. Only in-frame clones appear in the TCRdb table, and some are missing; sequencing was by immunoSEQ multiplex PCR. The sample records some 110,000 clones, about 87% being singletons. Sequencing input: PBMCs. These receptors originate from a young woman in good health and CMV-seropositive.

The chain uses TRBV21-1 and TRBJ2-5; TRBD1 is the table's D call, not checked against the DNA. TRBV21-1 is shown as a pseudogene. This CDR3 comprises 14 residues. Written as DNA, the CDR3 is TGTGCCAGCAGCCGGGACAGGGGGAAAGAGACCCAGTACTTC. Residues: CASSRDRGKETQYF.

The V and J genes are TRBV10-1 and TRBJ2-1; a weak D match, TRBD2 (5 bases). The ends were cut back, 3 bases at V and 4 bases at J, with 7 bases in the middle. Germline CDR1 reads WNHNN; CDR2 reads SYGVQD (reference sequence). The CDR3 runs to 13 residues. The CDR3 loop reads CASSESGYNEQFF. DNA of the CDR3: TGCGCCAGCAGTGAATCGGGGTACAATGAGCAGTTCTTC.

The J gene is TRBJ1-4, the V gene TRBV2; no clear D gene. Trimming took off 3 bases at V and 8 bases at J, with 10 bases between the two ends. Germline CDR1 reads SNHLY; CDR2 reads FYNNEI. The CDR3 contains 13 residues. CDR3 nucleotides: TGTGCCAGCAGTGATACGGTTTTGGAAAAACTGTTTTTT. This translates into CASSDTVLEKLFF.

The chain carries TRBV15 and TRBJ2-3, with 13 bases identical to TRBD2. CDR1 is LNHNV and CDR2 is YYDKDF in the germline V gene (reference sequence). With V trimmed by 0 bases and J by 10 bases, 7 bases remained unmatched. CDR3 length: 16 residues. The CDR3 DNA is TGTGCCACCAGCAGAGAGACTAGCGGGGGGCTGGGGGCGCAGTATTTT. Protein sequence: CATSRETSGGLGAQYF.

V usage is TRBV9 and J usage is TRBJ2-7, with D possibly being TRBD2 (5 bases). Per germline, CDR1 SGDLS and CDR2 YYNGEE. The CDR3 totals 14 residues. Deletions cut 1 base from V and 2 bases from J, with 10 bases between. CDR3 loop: CASSVTDGTYEQYF. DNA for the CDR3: TGTGCCAGCAGCGTAACGGACGGGACCTACGAGCAGTACTTC.

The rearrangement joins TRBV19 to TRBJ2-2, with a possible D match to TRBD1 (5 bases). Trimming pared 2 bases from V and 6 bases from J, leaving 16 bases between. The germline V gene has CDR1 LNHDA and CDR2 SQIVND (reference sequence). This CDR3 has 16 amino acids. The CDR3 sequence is CASSISLARASGELFF. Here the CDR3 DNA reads TGTGCCAGTAGTATATCCCTCGCCAGGGCCTCCGGGGAGCTGTTTTTT.

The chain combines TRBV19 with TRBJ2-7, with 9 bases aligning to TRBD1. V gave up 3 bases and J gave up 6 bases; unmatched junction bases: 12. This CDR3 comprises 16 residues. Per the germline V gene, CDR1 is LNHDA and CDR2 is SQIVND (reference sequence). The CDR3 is CASSILGGTGIREQYF. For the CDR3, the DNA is TGTGCCAGTAGTATCTTAGGTGGGACAGGGATCCGCGAGCAGTACTTC.

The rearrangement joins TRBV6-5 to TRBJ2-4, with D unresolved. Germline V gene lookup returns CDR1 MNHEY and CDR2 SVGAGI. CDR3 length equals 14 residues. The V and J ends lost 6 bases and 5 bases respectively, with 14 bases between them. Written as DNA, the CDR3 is TGTGCCAGCAGGAAACCCGGGTGGGAAAACATTCAGTACTTC. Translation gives CASRKPGWENIQYF.

The CDR3 is CASRKQGSGANVLTF. The CDR3 DNA follows: TGTGCCAGCAGAAAACAGGGATCTGGGGCCAACGTCCTGACTTTC. The V gene is TRBV27, the J gene TRBJ2-6, with a possible D match to TRBD1 (6 bases). Trimming shortened V by 6 bases and J by 1 base, and 10 bases separated the two germline ends. The CDR3 runs 15 residues. The V gene's germline CDR1 is MNHEY and CDR2 SMNVEV (reference sequence).